Listed below are T cell receptor beta chains from one sample, sequenced in a study of cytomegalovirus exposure and HLA in healthy donors. Profiled with immunoSEQ multiplex PCR; TCRdb holds only in-frame clones, not every one. The table records around 50,000 clones, around 83% of them present only once. Material for sequencing was PBMCs. These TCRs come from a man aged 35 to 55 in good health and CMV-seronegative. The CDR3 runs from the conserved cysteine through the conserved F or W. Each record gives: clone size, J gene, D gene, V gene, CDR3 protein, CDR3 DNA. A D gene is named only where the DNA matches it firmly. Rows may omit the clone size; those that give it use once, few, many or a size class.

>.|TRBJ1-3|.|TRBV19
CASSIDHGGTAIYF
TGTGCCAGTAGTATAGATCATGGGGGCACGGCCATATATTTT
>.|TRBJ1-2|.|TRBV6-1
CASRGVLYGYTF
TGTGCCAGCAGAGGGGTTCTCTATGGCTACACCTTC
>.|TRBJ1-2|TRBD1|TRBV5-1
CASSLGQGAQGYTF
TGCGCCAGCAGCTTGGGACAGGGGGCTCAGGGCTACACCTTC
>.|TRBJ2-1|TRBD1|TRBV12-5
CASGLGGHRGYNEQFF
TGTGCTAGTGGTTTGGGCGGTCACAGGGGCTACAATGAGCAGTTCTTC
>few|TRBJ1-1|TRBD1|TRBV29-1
CSVRDSALNTEAFF
TGCAGCGTTCGGGACAGCGCTCTGAACACTGAAGCTTTCTTT
>.|TRBJ1-1|TRBD1|TRBV10-3
CATTGGQHDTEAFF
TGTGCCACAACAGGGGGACAACACGACACTGAAGCTTTCTTT
>.|TRBJ1-4|.|TRBV30
CALNFGWNEKLFF
TGTGCCTTAAATTTCGGGTGGAATGAAAAACTGTTTTTT
>.|TRBJ1-2|.|TRBV9
CASSVGAGRYGYTF
TGTGCCAGCAGCGTAGGAGCGGGGCGCTATGGCTACACCTTC
>few|TRBJ2-1|.|TRBV6-5
CASRRGSSSYNEQFF
TGTGCCAGCCGTAGGGGCAGCAGCTCCTACAATGAGCAGTTCTTC
>few|TRBJ1-2|TRBD1|TRBV2
CASSTGTGSGYTF
TGTGCCAGCAGCACCGGGACAGGGTCTGGCTACACCTTC
>.|TRBJ2-5|TRBD2|TRBV11-3
CASSSGGGASETQYF
TGTGCCAGCAGCTCCGGCGGGGGGGCCAGCGAGACCCAGTACTTC
>.|TRBJ1-5|TRBD1|TRBV29-1
CSAGTGRSNQPQHF
TGCAGCGCTGGGACAGGGAGGAGCAATCAGCCCCAGCATTTT
>once|TRBJ2-5|.|TRBV20-1
CSARPGETQYF
TGCAGTGCTAGGCCGGGGGAGACCCAGTACTTC
>.|TRBJ1-3|.|TRBV27
CASSTSRFSGNTIYF
TGTGCCAGCAGCACCTCCAGGTTCTCGGGAAACACCATATATTTT
>.|TRBJ1-1|.|TRBV7-8
CASSLRPRLGSNTEAFF
TGTGCCAGCAGCTTACGACCCAGGCTTGGCTCAAACACTGAAGCTTTCTTT
>once|TRBJ1-2|TRBD1|TRBV19
CASSMTGINYGYTF
TGTGCCAGTAGTATGACAGGGATAAACTATGGCTACACCTTC
>.|TRBJ2-1|.|TRBV7-9
CASSLAVSGEQFF
TGTGCCAGCAGCTTAGCGGTATCAGGGGAGCAGTTCTTC
>.|TRBJ2-6|TRBD1|TRBV25-1
CASSKSAGGAGANVLTF
TGTGCCAGCAGCAAAAGCGCAGGGGGCGCTGGGGCCAACGTCCTGACTTTC
>.|TRBJ1-5|TRBD1|TRBV27
CASSPTGQGESQPQHF
TGTGCCAGCAGTCCGACGGGACAGGGGGAGAGTCAGCCCCAGCATTTT
>.|TRBJ2-2|.|TRBV5-6
CASSLAAGELFF
TGTGCCAGCAGCTTGGCCGCCGGGGAGCTGTTTTTT
>.|TRBJ2-2|TRBD1|TRBV12-5
CASGLVLGTGGSGELFF
TGTGCTAGTGGTTTGGTACTCGGGACAGGGGGCTCCGGGGAGCTGTTTTTT
>.|TRBJ1-6|.|TRBV5-6
CASSFSLTQGNSPLHF
TGTGCCAGCAGCTTCAGTCTAACCCAGGGGAATTCACCCCTCCACTTT
>.|TRBJ2-7|TRBD2|TRBV10-2
CASSDPGGRGPSYEQYF
TGCGCCAGCAGTGACCCGGGGGGGCGGGGGCCGTCCTACGAGCAGTACTTC
>.|TRBJ2-6|.|TRBV15
CATSRTSSGANVLTF
TGTGCCACCAGCAGAACAAGCTCTGGGGCCAACGTCCTGACTTTC
>.|TRBJ2-2|.|TRBV7-2
CASSSPRGGTGELFF
TGTGCCAGCAGTTCACCCCGTGGGGGGACCGGGGAGCTGTTTTTT
>.|TRBJ2-3|.|TRBV5-6
CASSFKNSLDTQYF
TGTGCCAGCAGCTTTAAAAACTCCCTAGATACGCAGTATTTT
>.|TRBJ2-1|TRBD1|TRBV2
CATGDRNSYNEQFF
TGTGCCACTGGGGACAGAAACTCCTACAATGAGCAGTTCTTC
>.|TRBJ2-7|.|TRBV6-5
CASSYTRGSYEQYF
TGTGCCAGCAGTTACACGAGAGGTTCCTACGAGCAGTACTTC
>.|TRBJ2-7|.|TRBV11-2
CASSLDSSFSSYEQYF
TGTGCCAGCAGCTTAGATAGCAGTTTTTCATCCTACGAGCAGTACTTC
>.|TRBJ2-1|.|TRBV5-6
CASRLTREIYNEQFF
TGTGCCAGCAGATTAACCCGGGAGATCTACAATGAGCAGTTCTTC
>few|TRBJ2-1|.|TRBV5-1
CASSPRTASSYNEQFF
TGCGCCAGCAGCCCCCGGACAGCCAGCTCCTACAATGAGCAGTTCTTC
>.|TRBJ2-1|.|TRBV14
CASSRRWTSRRLSYNEQFF
TGTGCCAGCAGCCGACGGTGGACTTCCCGCCGCCTCTCCTACAATGAGCAGTTCTTC
>.|TRBJ2-1|TRBD2|TRBV4-3
CASSQETGVLAGAHEQFF
TGCGCCAGCAGCCAAGAAACAGGGGTTCTAGCGGGGGCCCATGAGCAGTTCTTC
>once|TRBJ1-1|.|TRBV30
CAGVSRDMNTEAFF
TGTGCCGGAGTTAGCCGGGACATGAACACTGAAGCTTTCTTT
>.|TRBJ1-2|TRBD1|TRBV10-3
CAIGMGQGRVSYGYTF
TGTGCCATCGGGATGGGACAGGGCCGGGTTAGTTATGGCTACACCTTC